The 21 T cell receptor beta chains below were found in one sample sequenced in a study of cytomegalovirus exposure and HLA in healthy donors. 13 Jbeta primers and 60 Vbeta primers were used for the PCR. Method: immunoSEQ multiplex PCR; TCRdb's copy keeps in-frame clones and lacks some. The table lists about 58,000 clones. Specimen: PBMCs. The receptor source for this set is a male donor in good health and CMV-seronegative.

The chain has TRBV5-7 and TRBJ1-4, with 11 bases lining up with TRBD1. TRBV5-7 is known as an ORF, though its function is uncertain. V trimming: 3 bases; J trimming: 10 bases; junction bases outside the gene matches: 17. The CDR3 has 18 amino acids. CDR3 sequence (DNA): TGTGCCAGCAGCTCTTTTCCGGGACAGGGGGTTCAGCAGGGAAAACTGTTTTTT. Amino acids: CASSSFPGQGVQQGKLFF.

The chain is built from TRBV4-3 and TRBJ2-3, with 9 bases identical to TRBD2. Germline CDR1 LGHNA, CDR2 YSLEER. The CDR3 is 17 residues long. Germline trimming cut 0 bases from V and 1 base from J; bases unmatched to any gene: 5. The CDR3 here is CASSQEAAGGRTDTQYF. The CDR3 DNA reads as TGCGCCAGCAGCCAAGAAGCAGCGGGAGGACGCACAGATACGCAGTATTTT.

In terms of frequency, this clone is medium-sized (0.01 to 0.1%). The CDR3 nucleotides read TGCGCCAGCAGCCAACTAGGCCCCTACAATGAGCAGTTCTTC. It yields the protein CASSQLGPYNEQFF. J is TRBJ2-1 and V is TRBV4-1; D call uncertain. The CDR3 covers 14 residues. Germline assignment: CDR1 MGHRA and CDR2 YSYEKL. The V end lost 2 bases, the J end lost 2 bases, and 7 bases lay between the germline ends.

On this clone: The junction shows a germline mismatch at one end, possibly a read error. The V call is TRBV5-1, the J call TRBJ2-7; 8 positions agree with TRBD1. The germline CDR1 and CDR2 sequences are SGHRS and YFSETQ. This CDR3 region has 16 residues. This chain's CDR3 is CASSFHPGQDPYEQSF. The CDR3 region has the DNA TGCGCCAGCAGCTTCCATCCGGGACAGGATCCCTACGAGCAGTCCTTC.

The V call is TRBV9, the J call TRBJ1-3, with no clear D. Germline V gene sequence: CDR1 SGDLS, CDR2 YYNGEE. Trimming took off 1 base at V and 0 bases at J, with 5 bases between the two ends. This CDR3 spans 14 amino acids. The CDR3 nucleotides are TGTGCCAGCAGCGTACACAGCTCTGGAAACACCATATATTTT. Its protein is CASSVHSSGNTIYF.

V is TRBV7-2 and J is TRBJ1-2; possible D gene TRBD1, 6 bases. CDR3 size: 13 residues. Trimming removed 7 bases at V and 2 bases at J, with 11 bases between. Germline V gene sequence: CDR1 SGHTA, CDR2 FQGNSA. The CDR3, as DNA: TGTGCCAGCACCCTTACAGGGAACTATGGCTACACCTTC. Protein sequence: CASTLTGNYGYTF.

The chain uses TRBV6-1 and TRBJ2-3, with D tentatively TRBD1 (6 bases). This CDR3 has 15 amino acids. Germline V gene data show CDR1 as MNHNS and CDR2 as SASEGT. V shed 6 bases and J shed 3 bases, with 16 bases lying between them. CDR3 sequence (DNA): TGTGCCAGCAGCACAGGGAATGGGGTGACAGATACGCAGTATTTT. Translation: CASSTGNGVTDTQYF.

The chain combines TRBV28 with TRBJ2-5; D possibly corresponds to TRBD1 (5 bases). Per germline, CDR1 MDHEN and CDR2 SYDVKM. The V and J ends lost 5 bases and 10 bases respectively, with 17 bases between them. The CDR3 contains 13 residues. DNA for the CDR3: TGTGCCAGCAGTCCCAAGGGGTGGTGGAGCCAGTACTTC. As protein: CASSPKGWWSQYF.

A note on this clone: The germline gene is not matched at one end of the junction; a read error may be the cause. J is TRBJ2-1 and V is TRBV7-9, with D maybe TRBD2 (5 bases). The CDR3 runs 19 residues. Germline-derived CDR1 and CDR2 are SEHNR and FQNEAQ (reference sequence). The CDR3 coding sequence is TGTGCCAGCAGCTTAGGATTAACATTAGCGCAGAGCTCCGACAATGAGCAGTTCTTC. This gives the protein CASSLGLTLAQSSDNEQFF.

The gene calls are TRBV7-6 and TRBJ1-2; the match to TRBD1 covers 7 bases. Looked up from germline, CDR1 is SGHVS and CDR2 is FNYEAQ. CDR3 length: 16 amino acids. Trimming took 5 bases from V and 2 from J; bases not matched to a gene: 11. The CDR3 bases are TGTGCCAGCAGCCCATCATTGACAGGGACAAACTATGGCTACACCTTC. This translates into CASSPSLTGTNYGYTF.

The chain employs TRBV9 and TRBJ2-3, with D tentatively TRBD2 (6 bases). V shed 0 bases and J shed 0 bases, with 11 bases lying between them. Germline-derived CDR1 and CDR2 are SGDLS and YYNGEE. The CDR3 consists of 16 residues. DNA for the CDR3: TGTGCCAGCAGCGTAGCGGGGGTTCCTAGCACAGATACGCAGTATTTT. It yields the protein CASSVAGVPSTDTQYF. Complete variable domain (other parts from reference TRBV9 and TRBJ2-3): DSGVTQTPKHLITATGQRVTLRCSPRSGDLSVYWYQQSLDQGLQFLIQYYNGEERAKGNILERFSAQQFPDLHSELNLSSLELGDSALYFCASSVAGVPSTDTQYFGPGTRLTVL.

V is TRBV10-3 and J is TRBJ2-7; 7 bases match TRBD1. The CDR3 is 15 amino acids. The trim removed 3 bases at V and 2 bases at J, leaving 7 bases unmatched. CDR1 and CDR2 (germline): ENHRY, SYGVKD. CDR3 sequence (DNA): TGTGCCATCAGTGACCCGGGACAGTCTGCCTACGAGCAGTACTTC. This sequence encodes CAISDPGQSAYEQYF.

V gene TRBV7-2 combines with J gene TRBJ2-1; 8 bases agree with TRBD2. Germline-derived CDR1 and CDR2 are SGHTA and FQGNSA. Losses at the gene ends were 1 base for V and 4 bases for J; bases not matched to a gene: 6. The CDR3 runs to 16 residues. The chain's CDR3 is CASSLGIGGGYNEQFF. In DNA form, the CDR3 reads TGTGCCAGCAGCTTAGGAATTGGCGGGGGGTACAATGAGCAGTTCTTC. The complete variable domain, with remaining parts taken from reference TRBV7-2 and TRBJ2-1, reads GAGVSQSPSNKVTEKGKDVELRCDPISGHTALYWYRQSLGQGLEFLIYFQGNSAPDKSGLPSDRFSAERTGGSVSTLTIQRTQQEDSAVYLCASSLGIGGGYNEQFFGPGTRLTVL.

CDR3 protein: CASSQVTRKETQYF. DNA of the CDR3: TGCGCCAGCAGCCAAGTGACAAGGAAAGAGACCCAGTACTTC. J is TRBJ2-5 and V is TRBV4-3; D is unresolved. Per germline, CDR1 LGHNA and CDR2 YSLEER. V lost 1 base to trimming and J lost 3 bases, with 9 bases between them. The length of the CDR3 is 14 residues.

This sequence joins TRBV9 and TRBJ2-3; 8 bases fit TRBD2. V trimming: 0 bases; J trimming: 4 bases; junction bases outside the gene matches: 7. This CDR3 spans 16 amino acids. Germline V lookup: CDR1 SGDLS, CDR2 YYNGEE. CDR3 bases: TGTGCCAGCAGCGTAGCGTCCGGGAGGGGGGCAGATACGCAGTATTTT. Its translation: CASSVASGRGADTQYF.

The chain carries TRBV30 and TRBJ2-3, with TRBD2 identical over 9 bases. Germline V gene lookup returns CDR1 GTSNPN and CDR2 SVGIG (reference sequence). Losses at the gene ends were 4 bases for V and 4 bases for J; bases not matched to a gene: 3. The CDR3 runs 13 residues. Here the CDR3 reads CAWNAGGPDTQYF. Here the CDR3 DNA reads TGTGCCTGGAATGCGGGAGGGCCAGATACGCAGTATTTT.

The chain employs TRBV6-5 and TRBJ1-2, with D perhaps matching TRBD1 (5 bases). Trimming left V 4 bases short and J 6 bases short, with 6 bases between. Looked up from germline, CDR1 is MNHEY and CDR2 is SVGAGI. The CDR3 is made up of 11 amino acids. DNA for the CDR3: TGTGCCAGCAGTTCAGGGAATGGCTACACCTTC. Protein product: CASSSGNGYTF.

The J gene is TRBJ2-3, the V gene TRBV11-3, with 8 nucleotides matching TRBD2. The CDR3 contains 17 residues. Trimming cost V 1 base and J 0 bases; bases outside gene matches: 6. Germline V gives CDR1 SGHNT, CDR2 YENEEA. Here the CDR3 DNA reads TGTGCCAGCAGCTTAGTAGCCGGGGGGGCCAGCACAGATACGCAGTATTTT. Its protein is CASSLVAGGASTDTQYF. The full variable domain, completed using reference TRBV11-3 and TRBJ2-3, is EAGVVQSPRYKIIEKKQPVAFWCNPISGHNTLYWYLQNLGQGPELLIRYENEEAVDDSQLPKDRFSAERLKGVDSTLKIQPAELGDSAVYLCASSLVAGGASTDTQYFGPGTRLTVL.

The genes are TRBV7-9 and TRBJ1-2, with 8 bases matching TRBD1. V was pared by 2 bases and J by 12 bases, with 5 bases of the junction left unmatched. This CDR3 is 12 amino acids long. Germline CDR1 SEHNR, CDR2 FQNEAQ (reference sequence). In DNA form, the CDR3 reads TGTGCCAGCAGCTTACAGGACAGGGATCACACCTTC. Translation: CASSLQDRDHTF.

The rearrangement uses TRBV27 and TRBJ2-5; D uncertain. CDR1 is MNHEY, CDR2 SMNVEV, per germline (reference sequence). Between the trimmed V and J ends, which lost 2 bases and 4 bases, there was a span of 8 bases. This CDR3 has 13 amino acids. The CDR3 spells CASSLIRGETQYF. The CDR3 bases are TGTGCCAGCAGTTTAATACGCGGAGAGACCCAGTACTTC.

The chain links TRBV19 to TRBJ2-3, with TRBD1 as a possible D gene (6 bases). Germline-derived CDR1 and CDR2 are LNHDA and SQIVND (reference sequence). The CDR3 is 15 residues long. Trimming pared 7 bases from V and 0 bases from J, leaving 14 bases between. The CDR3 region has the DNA TGTGCCAGTACGAGAAGAGGACAGAGCACAGATACGCAGTATTTT. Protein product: CASTRRGQSTDTQYF. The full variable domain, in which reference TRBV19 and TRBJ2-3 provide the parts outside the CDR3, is DGGITQSPKYLFRKEGQNVTLSCEQNLNHDAMYWYRQDPGQGLRLIYYSQIVNDFQKGDIAEGYSVSREKKESFPLTVTSAQKNPTAFYLCASTRRGQSTDTQYFGPGTRLTVL.